The sequence of this T cell receptor (beta chain) was determined in a study of cytomegalovirus exposure and HLA in healthy donors (dated by TCRdb to the late 2010s). At the level of the whole study: A later analysis indicated that the roughly 130 validation repertoires were generated on the platform also employed for the 700 or so repertoires of the first cohort. The study was designed to test whether signatures of past pathogen exposure could be identified by cataloging public T cell receptors. Besides the first cohort of approximately 670 subjects, a separate validation cohort made up of 90 to 150 different subjects was used. The study combined high-throughput TCR immunosequencing, statistical association of individual TCRs with disease status, and machine learning to predict cytomegalovirus infection status.

The donors were included in the validation cohort of 120 subjects, a group kept apart from the roughly 700-subject first cohort. The library was built by means of the immunoSEQ multiplex PCR assay. Per the source publication's procedure: To diagnose cytomegalovirus status from the catalog of TCR beta chain sequences, a statistical classification framework was built. The table was pulled from immuneACCESS by TCRdb, which kept in-frame rearrangements only. Such tables lose some clones; where checked, under half of the loss comes from unresolved V genes, and the rest has no known cause. The V and J calls and the clone size are those of that table, but D and trimming were determined from the DNA. Counted in this sample were around 250,000 clones; about 90% of them appeared once. Just over 3% of the sample is in the top ten clones. The germline V gene gives CDR1 as SNHLY and CDR2 as FYNNEI. The CDR3, cysteine through phenylalanine, is 12 amino acids long. The entry retains the CDR3 DNA only, 36 bases that are in frame from base 1. V and J lose 4 bases and 2 bases, and a span of 6 bases separates them.

Concerning this clone itself: Its specific antigen is unknown. Base quality data are lacking; no much larger clone is found one base away.

Paper-wide results and their limitations: It was suggested by the authors that the approach could potentially be generalized to other disease states and immunological phenotypes. All 120 or so repertoires were used to score co-occurrence in the validation cohort in a later analysis, because that analysis had no HLA typing for the cohort. Most TCR sequences were observed very rarely across donors, whereas some public TCRs were present in many individuals. Cytomegalovirus status was reported to be diagnosed by the classifier with high specificity and sensitivity in both the original and validation cohorts. In vitro tests confirmed that three of the cytomegalovirus-associated TCR beta chains recognize cytomegalovirus antigens. In a later analysis, TCRs clustered in the first cohort were found to also tend to co-occur in the roughly 120 validation repertoires, with over 90% of cluster scores above 0. The study gave a list of 150 to 200 TCR beta chains associated with cytomegalovirus.

The material sequenced was PBMCs. The receptor comes from a woman in her thirties in good health and CMV-seronegative. The receptor chain draws on TRBV2 and TRBJ2-7, with no confidently assigned D gene. The CDR3 sequence is CASSGDTYEQYF. The DNA is as follows: TGTGCCAGCAGTGGCGATACCTACGAGCAGTACTTC.